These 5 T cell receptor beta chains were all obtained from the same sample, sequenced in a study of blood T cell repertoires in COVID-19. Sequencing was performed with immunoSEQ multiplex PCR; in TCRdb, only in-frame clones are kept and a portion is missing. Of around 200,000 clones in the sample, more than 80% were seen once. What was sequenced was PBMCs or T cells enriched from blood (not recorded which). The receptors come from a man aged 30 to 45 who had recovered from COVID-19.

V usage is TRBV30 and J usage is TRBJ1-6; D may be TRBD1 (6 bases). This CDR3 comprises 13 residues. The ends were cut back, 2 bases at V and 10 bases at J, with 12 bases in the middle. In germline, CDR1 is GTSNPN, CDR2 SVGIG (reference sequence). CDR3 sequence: CAWSINRDSPLHF. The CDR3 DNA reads TGTGCCTGGAGTATAAACAGGGACTCACCCCTCCACTTT.

Here the CDR3 reads CASSQVSGLQGSGELFF. CDR3 nucleotide sequence: TGTGCCAGCAGCCAAGTTAGCGGCCTTCAAGGATCCGGGGAGCTGTTTTTT. The chain is built from TRBV4-2 and TRBJ2-2; a possible D gene is TRBD2 (6 bases). The CDR3 length is 17 residues. Germline values: CDR1 LGHNA, CDR2 YNFKEQ. V lost 1 base to trimming and J lost 6 bases, with 18 bases between them.

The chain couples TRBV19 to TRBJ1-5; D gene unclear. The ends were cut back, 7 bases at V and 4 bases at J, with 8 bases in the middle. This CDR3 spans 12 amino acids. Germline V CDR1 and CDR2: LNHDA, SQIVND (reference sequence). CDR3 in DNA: TGTGCCAGTAAGACTGGGAATCAGCCCCAGCATTTT. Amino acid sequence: CASKTGNQPQHF.

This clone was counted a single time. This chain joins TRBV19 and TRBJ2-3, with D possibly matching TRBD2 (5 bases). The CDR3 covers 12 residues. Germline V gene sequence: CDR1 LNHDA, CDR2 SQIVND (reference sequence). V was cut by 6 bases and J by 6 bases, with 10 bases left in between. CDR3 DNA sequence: TGTGCCAGTAGAGCGAGGGAGGATACGCAGTATTTT. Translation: CASRAREDTQYF.

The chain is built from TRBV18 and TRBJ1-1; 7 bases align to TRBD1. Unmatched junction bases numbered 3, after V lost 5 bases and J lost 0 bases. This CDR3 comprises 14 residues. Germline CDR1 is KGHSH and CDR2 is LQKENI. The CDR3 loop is CASSAGQLNTEAFF. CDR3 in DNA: TGTGCCAGCTCAGCGGGACAGTTGAACACTGAAGCTTTCTTT.